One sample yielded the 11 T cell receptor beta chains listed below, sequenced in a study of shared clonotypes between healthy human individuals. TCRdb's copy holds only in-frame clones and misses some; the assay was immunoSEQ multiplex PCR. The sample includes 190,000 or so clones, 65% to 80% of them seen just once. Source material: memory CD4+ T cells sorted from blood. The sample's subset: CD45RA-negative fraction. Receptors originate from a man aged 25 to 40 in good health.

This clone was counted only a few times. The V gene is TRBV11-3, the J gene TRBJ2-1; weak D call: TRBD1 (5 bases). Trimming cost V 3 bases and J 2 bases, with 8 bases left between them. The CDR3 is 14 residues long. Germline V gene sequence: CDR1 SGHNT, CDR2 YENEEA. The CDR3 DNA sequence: TGTGCCAGCAGCTTCGCAGGGACCTACAATGAGCAGTTCTTC. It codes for CASSFAGTYNEQFF.

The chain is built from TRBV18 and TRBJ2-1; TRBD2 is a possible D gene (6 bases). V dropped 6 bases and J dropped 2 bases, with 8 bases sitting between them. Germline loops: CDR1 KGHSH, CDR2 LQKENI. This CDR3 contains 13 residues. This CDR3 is CASSQRAYNEQFF. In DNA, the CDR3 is TGTGCCAGCTCCCAGCGGGCCTACAATGAGCAGTTCTTC. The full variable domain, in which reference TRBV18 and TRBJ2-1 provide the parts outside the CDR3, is NAGVMQNPRHLVRRRGQEARLRCSPMKGHSHVYWYRQLPEEGLKFMVYLQKENIIDESGMPKERFSAEFPKEGPSILRIQQVVRGDSAAYFCASSQRAYNEQFFGPGTRLTVL.

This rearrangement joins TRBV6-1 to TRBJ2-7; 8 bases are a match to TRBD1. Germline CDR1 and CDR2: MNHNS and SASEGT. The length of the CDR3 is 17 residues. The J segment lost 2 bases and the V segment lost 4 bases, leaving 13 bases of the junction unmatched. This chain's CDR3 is CASSVTGGGSAAYEQYF. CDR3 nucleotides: TGTGCCAGCAGTGTCACAGGGGGAGGTAGCGCGGCCTACGAGCAGTACTTC.

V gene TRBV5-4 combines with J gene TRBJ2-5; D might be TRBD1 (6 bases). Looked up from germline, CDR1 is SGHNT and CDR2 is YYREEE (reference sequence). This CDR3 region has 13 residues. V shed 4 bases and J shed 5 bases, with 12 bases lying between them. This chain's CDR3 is CASSPPRGETQYF. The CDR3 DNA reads TGTGCCAGCAGCCCCCCGAGGGGGGAGACCCAGTACTTC. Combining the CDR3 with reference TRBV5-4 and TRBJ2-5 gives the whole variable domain ETGVTQSPTHLIKTRGQQVTLRCSSQSGHNTVSWYQQALGQGPQFIFQYYREEENGRGNFPPRFSGLQFPNYSSELNVNALELDDSALYLCASSPPRGETQYFGPGTRLLVL.

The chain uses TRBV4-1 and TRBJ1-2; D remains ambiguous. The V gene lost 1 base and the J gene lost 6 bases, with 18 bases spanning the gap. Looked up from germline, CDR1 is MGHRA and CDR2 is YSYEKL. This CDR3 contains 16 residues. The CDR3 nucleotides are TGCGCCAGCAGCCAAGTGGGTCGACGGTCGCGAAATGGCTACACCTTC. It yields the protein CASSQVGRRSRNGYTF.

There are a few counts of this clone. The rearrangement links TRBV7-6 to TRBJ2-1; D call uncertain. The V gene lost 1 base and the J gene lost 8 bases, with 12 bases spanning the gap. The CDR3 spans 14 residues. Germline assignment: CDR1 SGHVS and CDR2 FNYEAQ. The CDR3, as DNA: TGTGCCAGCAGCTTAGTGGACCCAGAGGATGAGCAGTTCTTC. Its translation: CASSLVDPEDEQFF.

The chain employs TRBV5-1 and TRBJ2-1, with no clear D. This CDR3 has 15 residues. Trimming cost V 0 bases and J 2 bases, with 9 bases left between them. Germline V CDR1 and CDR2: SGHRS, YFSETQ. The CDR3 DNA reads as TGCGCCAGCAGCTTGGGGCTGTCCACCTACAATGAGCAGTTCTTC. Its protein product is CASSLGLSTYNEQFF.

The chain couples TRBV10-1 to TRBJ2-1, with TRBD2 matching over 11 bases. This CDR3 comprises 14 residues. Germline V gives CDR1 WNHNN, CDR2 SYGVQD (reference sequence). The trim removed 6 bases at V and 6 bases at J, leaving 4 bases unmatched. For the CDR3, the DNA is TGCGCCAGCAGCCGACTAGCGGGGAGCAATGAGCAGTTCTTC. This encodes CASSRLAGSNEQFF.

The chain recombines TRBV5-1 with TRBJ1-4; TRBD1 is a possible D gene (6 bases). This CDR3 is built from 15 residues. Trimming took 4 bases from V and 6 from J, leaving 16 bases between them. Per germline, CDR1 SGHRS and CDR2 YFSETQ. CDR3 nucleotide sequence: TGCGCCAGCAGCCGTGAAGGACAGTTTCATGAAAAACTGTTTTTT. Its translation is CASSREGQFHEKLFF.

Written as DNA, the CDR3 is TGTGCCATCAGTGAGTCTCTGGGACTAGCGGGAGGAGGGGAGACCCAGTACTTC. It is translated as CAISESLGLAGGGETQYF. The chain employs TRBV10-3 and TRBJ2-5; 15 bases are a match to TRBD2. CDR3 size: 18 residues. The ends lost 0 bases at V and 5 bases at J; junction bases unmatched: 7. CDR1 and CDR2 (germline): ENHRY, SYGVKD.

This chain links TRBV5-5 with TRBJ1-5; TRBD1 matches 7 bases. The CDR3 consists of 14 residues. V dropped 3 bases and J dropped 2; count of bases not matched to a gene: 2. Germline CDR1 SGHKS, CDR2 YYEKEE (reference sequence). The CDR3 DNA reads TGTGCCAGCAGCTCCGACAGGGGCAATCAGCCCCAGCATTTT. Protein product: CASSSDRGNQPQHF.